The present TCR beta chain was sequenced within a study of blood T cell repertoires in COVID-19. Study in general: PBMCs, B-cell-depleted T cells, or T cells were the source of the cDNA or gDNA that made up the material.

In the study's own analysis: Nucleated cell number was recorded as an estimate derived from reference gene primer amplification. The method was immunoSEQ multiplex PCR; TCRdb's version includes in-frame clones alone and lacks a portion of them. The V and J calls and clone size come from that table; D and trimming were worked out from the DNA. This sample has under 300,000 clones; approximately 86% occur once, and the top ten carry 4.5% to 6%. In germline, CDR1 is MDHEN, CDR2 SYDVKM. The CDR3 extends over 15 amino acids. J gave up 2 bases and V 4 bases, and 4 bases lay outside the gene matches. This clonotype originated in a woman aged 80 or older with active or convalescent COVID-19. Sample: peripheral blood. This chain uses TRBV28 with TRBJ1-5; 8 bases are a match to TRBD1. The DNA of the CDR3 is TGTGCCAGCAGTTCTGCACAGGGGGGCAATCAGCCCCAGCATTTT. Encoded protein: CASSSAQGGNQPQHF. Combining the CDR3 with reference TRBV28 and TRBJ1-5 gives the whole variable domain DVKVTQSSRYLVKRTGEKVFLECVQDMDHENMFWYRQDPGLGLRLIYFSYDVKMKEKGDIPEGYSVSREKKERFSLILESASTNQTSMYLCASSSAQGGNQPQHFGDGTRLSIL.